These T cell receptor beta chains were read from a single sample in a study of T cells in Graves' hyperthyroidism and ophthalmopathy. Via MiXCR, TCRdb re-called the multiplex PCR reads, giving one row per CDR3 protein. The repertoire holds approximately 360,000 distinct CDR3 sequences, with 25% as singletons. Sequencing was performed on blood. The source is a man aged 45-60 years with Graves' hyperthyroidism. The CDR3 runs from the conserved cysteine through the conserved F or W. The order of the fields is V gene, J gene, clone size, D gene, CDR3 DNA, CDR3 protein. D genes are given only for firm matches. Only part of the rows carry a size: once, few, many, or a class if the clone is expanded.

V gene: TRBV20-1
J gene: TRBJ1-4
clone size: NA
D gene: NA
CDR3 DNA: TGCAGTGCTAGAGAGGGGCAAGATAAACTGTTTTTT
CDR3 protein: CSAREGQDKLFF

V gene: TRBV19
J gene: TRBJ1-1
clone size: NA
D gene: NA
CDR3 DNA: TGTGCCAGTAGTATAACGCCGAACACTGAAGCTTTCTTT
CDR3 protein: CASSITPNTEAFF

V gene: TRBV5-1
J gene: TRBJ2-3
clone size: NA
D gene: TRBD2
CDR3 DNA: TGCGCCAGCAGCCCCGAGACTAGCGGGACACTCACAGATACGCAGTATTTT
CDR3 protein: CASSPETSGTLTDTQYF

V gene: TRBV18
J gene: TRBJ2-3
clone size: many
D gene: NA
CDR3 DNA: TGTGCCAGCTCACGAAGCACAGATACGCAGTATTTT
CDR3 protein: CASSRSTDTQYF

V gene: TRBV6-1
J gene: TRBJ1-1
clone size: NA
D gene: TRBD1
CDR3 DNA: TGTGCCAGCAGAACCCCCGGGACAGGGGGCTGGCACACTGAAGCTTTCTTT
CDR3 protein: CASRTPGTGGWHTEAFF

V gene: TRBV7-6
J gene: TRBJ2-5
clone size: few
D gene: NA
CDR3 DNA: TGTGCCAGCAGCTTAAGGGTGGGATCTGAGACCCAGTACTTC
CDR3 protein: CASSLRVGSETQYF

V gene: TRBV6-1
J gene: TRBJ2-2
clone size: many
D gene: TRBD2
CDR3 DNA: TGTGCCAGCAGTGAAAGGGCGGGAGGGCTCCCGGACACCGGGGAGCTGTTTTTT
CDR3 protein: CASSERAGGLPDTGELFF

V gene: TRBV6-1
J gene: TRBJ1-1
clone size: many
D gene: TRBD1
CDR3 DNA: TGTGCCAGCAGTCCCGGGACAGGGGGCGCGAGGACTGAAGCTTTCTTT
CDR3 protein: CASSPGTGGARTEAFF

V gene: TRBV6-1
J gene: TRBJ2-7
clone size: few
D gene: TRBD2
CDR3 DNA: TGTGCCAGCAGTATCACCGGACTAGCGGCCTACGAGCAGTACTTC
CDR3 protein: CASSITGLAAYEQYF

V gene: TRBV19
J gene: TRBJ1-4
clone size: NA
D gene: NA
CDR3 DNA: TGTGCCAGTAGACGAAATGAAAAACTGTTTTTT
CDR3 protein: CASRRNEKLFF

V gene: TRBV20-1
J gene: TRBJ1-6
clone size: NA
D gene: TRBD1
CDR3 DNA: TGCAGTGCTCGGGACAGCTCTAATTCACCCCTCCACTTT
CDR3 protein: CSARDSSNSPLHF

V gene: TRBV20-1
J gene: TRBJ2-3
clone size: NA
D gene: TRBD2
CDR3 DNA: TGCAGTGCTGATGCGGGAGGAGGCACAGATACGCAGTATTTT
CDR3 protein: CSADAGGGTDTQYF

V gene: TRBV13
J gene: TRBJ2-5
clone size: NA
D gene: NA
CDR3 DNA: TGTGCCAGCAGCGTAGCGTGGGGTTCGGAGACCCAGTACTTC
CDR3 protein: CASSVAWGSETQYF

V gene: TRBV2
J gene: TRBJ2-3
clone size: NA
D gene: NA
CDR3 DNA: TGTGCCAGCAGTGAATATAACAGGGATACGCAGTATTTT
CDR3 protein: CASSEYNRDTQYF

V gene: TRBV28
J gene: TRBJ1-4
clone size: NA
D gene: TRBD1
CDR3 DNA: TGTGCCAGCAGTACGAGCAGGACAGGGGGCGAAAAACTGTTTTTT
CDR3 protein: CASSTSRTGGEKLFF

V gene: TRBV5-1
J gene: TRBJ2-1
clone size: NA
D gene: TRBD2
CDR3 DNA: TGCGCCAGCAGCGAACTAGCGGGAGACTACAATGAGCAGTTCTTC
CDR3 protein: CASSELAGDYNEQFF

V gene: TRBV20-1
J gene: TRBJ2-1
clone size: many
D gene: NA
CDR3 DNA: TGCAGTGCTAGAGGGATTGAGCAGTTCTTC
CDR3 protein: CSARGIEQFF

V gene: TRBV3-1
J gene: TRBJ2-2
clone size: NA
D gene: TRBD2
CDR3 DNA: TGTGCCAGCAGCGAGGGACTAGCGGGAGTCACCGGGGAGCTGTTTTTT
CDR3 protein: CASSEGLAGVTGELFF

V gene: TRBV24-1
J gene: TRBJ1-5
clone size: NA
D gene: NA
CDR3 DNA: TGTGCCACCAGTGATAGTCGGACACGACAGCCCCAGCATTTT
CDR3 protein: CATSDSRTRQPQHF

V gene: TRBV7-2
J gene: TRBJ2-1
clone size: few
D gene: TRBD2
CDR3 DNA: TGTGCCAGCAGCTTATTTGTGACTAGCGGGAAATACAATGAGCAGTTCTTC
CDR3 protein: CASSLFVTSGKYNEQFF

V gene: TRBV20-1
J gene: TRBJ2-7
clone size: few
D gene: NA
CDR3 DNA: TGCAGTGCTAGATTGGGGCAAGAGCAGTACTTC
CDR3 protein: CSARLGQEQYF

V gene: TRBV24-1
J gene: TRBJ2-4
clone size: NA
D gene: TRBD1
CDR3 DNA: TGTGCCACCAGTGATCCGACAGGGGGCCCAGGAAACATTCAGTACTTC
CDR3 protein: CATSDPTGGPGNIQYF

V gene: TRBV19
J gene: TRBJ2-4
clone size: NA
D gene: TRBD2
CDR3 DNA: TGTGCCAGTAGTATTTTGGCTAGCGGGGTCAAAAACATTCAGTACTTC
CDR3 protein: CASSILASGVKNIQYF

V gene: TRBV7-2
J gene: TRBJ2-2
clone size: few
D gene: TRBD2
CDR3 DNA: TGTGCCAGCAGCGTAGCCCCCCTAGCGGGACACACCGGGGAGCTGTTTTTT
CDR3 protein: CASSVAPLAGHTGELFF

V gene: TRBV7-9
J gene: TRBJ2-6
clone size: NA
D gene: NA
CDR3 DNA: TGTGCCAGCAGCGACGAGGGACCGGACTCTGGGGCCAACGTCCTGACTTTC
CDR3 protein: CASSDEGPDSGANVLTF

V gene: TRBV24-1
J gene: TRBJ2-5
clone size: NA
D gene: NA
CDR3 DNA: TGTGCCACCAGTGATTCTCCGCTGGAGACCCAGTACTTC
CDR3 protein: CATSDSPLETQYF

V gene: TRBV19
J gene: TRBJ2-1
clone size: few
D gene: NA
CDR3 DNA: TGTGCCAGTCGGAGTAGGGGCCCTTACAATGAGCAGTTCTTC
CDR3 protein: CASRSRGPYNEQFF

V gene: TRBV6-5
J gene: TRBJ1-1
clone size: NA
D gene: NA
CDR3 DNA: TGTGCCAGCAGTTACAGGGTACCTGAAGCTTTCTTT
CDR3 protein: CASSYRVPEAFF

V gene: TRBV27
J gene: TRBJ1-2
clone size: few
D gene: TRBD1
CDR3 DNA: TGTGCCAGCAGCCAAACAACAGGGGGAAATTATGGCTACACCTTC
CDR3 protein: CASSQTTGGNYGYTF

V gene: TRBV18
J gene: TRBJ2-1
clone size: NA
D gene: TRBD2
CDR3 DNA: TGTGCCAGCTCTGCCCTTAGCGGGAGGGCGAACAATGAGCAGTTCTTC
CDR3 protein: CASSALSGRANNEQFF

V gene: TRBV27
J gene: TRBJ2-7
clone size: NA
D gene: TRBD2
CDR3 DNA: TGTGCCAGCAGTACACCACTAGCGGGGGTCTACGAGCAGTACTTC
CDR3 protein: CASSTPLAGVYEQYF

V gene: TRBV5-1
J gene: TRBJ2-1
clone size: NA
D gene: TRBD2
CDR3 DNA: TGCGCCAGCAGCCGACTTGGGACTAGCGGGAACAATGAGCAGTTCTTC
CDR3 protein: CASSRLGTSGNNEQFF

V gene: TRBV27
J gene: TRBJ1-5
clone size: NA
D gene: NA
CDR3 DNA: TGTGCCAGCACCTCGGGCCGAAACTCTATCTATAGCAATCAGCCCCAGCATTTT
CDR3 protein: CASTSGRNSIYSNQPQHF

V gene: TRBV10-1
J gene: TRBJ2-7
clone size: few
D gene: NA
CDR3 DNA: TGCGCCAGCAACAAAGACTCCTACGAGCAGTACTTC
CDR3 protein: CASNKDSYEQYF

V gene: TRBV10-2
J gene: TRBJ2-1
clone size: NA
D gene: NA
CDR3 DNA: TGCGCCAGCAGTGAGCCCGGGAATGAGCAGTTCTTC
CDR3 protein: CASSEPGNEQFF

V gene: TRBV28
J gene: TRBJ2-3
clone size: many
D gene: TRBD1
CDR3 DNA: TGTGCCAGCAGTACGACAGGGGGCAGAGATACGCAGTATTTT
CDR3 protein: CASSTTGGRDTQYF

V gene: TRBV29-1
J gene: TRBJ2-1
clone size: few
D gene: NA
CDR3 DNA: TGCAGCGTTGGAGGAGGACCCTCGACCTACAATGAGCAGTTCTTC
CDR3 protein: CSVGGGPSTYNEQFF

V gene: TRBV20-1
J gene: TRBJ1-4
clone size: NA
D gene: NA
CDR3 DNA: TGCAGTGCTAGTATCAGGGGTAATGAAAAACTGTTTTTT
CDR3 protein: CSASIRGNEKLFF

V gene: TRBV11-2
J gene: TRBJ1-1
clone size: NA
D gene: TRBD1
CDR3 DNA: TGTGCCAGCACCTTTAATCCCAGGGGGCGGGGGAACACTGAAGCTTTCTTT
CDR3 protein: CASTFNPRGRGNTEAFF

V gene: TRBV9
J gene: TRBJ2-7
clone size: many
D gene: NA
CDR3 DNA: TGTGCCAGCAGCGTAGCGGTCGGCTACGAGCAGTACTTC
CDR3 protein: CASSVAVGYEQYF

V gene: TRBV3-1
J gene: TRBJ2-7
clone size: NA
D gene: TRBD1
CDR3 DNA: TGTGCCAGCAGCCAGCAGGGGGTATCCTACGAGCAGTACTTC
CDR3 protein: CASSQQGVSYEQYF

V gene: TRBV2
J gene: TRBJ2-7
clone size: NA
D gene: NA
CDR3 DNA: TGTGCCAGCAGTCCCCAAGGGCGGCAGGATGAGCAGTACTTC
CDR3 protein: CASSPQGRQDEQYF

V gene: TRBV27
J gene: TRBJ2-1
clone size: few
D gene: TRBD2
CDR3 DNA: TGTGCCAGCAGGGGACTAGCGGTAAACAATGAGCAGTTCTTC
CDR3 protein: CASRGLAVNNEQFF

V gene: TRBV3-1
J gene: TRBJ2-1
clone size: many
D gene: TRBD2
CDR3 DNA: TGTGCCAGCAGCTCCAGCGGGAGGTACAATGAGCAGTTCTTC
CDR3 protein: CASSSSGRYNEQFF